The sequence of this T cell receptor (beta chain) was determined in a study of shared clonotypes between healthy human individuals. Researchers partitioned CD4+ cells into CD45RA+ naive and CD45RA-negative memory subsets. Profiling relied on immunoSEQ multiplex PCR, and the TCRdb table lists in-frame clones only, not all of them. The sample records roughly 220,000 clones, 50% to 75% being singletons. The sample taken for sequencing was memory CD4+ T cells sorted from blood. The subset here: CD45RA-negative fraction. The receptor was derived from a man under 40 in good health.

The CDR3 coding sequence is TGCAGTGCTCTAAACAATGAGCAGTTCTTC. It specifies CSALNNEQFF. The genes are TRBV20-1 and TRBJ2-1; no firm D call. Trimming took off 5 bases at V and 5 bases at J, with 4 bases between the two ends. Per the germline V gene, CDR1 is DFQATT and CDR2 is SNEGSKA (reference sequence). The CDR3 has 10 amino acids.